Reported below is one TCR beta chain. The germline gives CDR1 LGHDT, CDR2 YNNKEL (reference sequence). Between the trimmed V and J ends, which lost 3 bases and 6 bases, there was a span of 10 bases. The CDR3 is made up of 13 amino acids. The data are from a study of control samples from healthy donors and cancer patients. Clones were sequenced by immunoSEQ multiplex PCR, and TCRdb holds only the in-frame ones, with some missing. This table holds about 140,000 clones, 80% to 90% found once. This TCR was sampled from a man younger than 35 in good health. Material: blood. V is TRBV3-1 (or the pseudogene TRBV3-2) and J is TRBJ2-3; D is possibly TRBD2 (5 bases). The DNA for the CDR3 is TGTGCCAGCAGCCAGACGAGAGGGGATACGCAGTATTTT. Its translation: CASSQTRGDTQYF.